These 2 T cell receptor beta chains were sequenced from one sample in a study of T cell responses to AZD1222 COVID-19 vaccine. Sequenced by immunoSEQ multiplex PCR; TCRdb stores in-frame clones only, minus some. Of under 120,000 clones listed, around 96% were seen once; the top ten hold about 2.2%. Sample: peripheral blood, taken on day 0 of AZD1222 vaccination. Every receptor here comes from an adult in good health.

The V call is TRBV6-5, the J call TRBJ1-3, with D uncertain. V was clipped by 6 bases and J by 2 bases, with 8 bases between them. Germline CDR1 and CDR2: MNHEY and SVGAGI. The CDR3 is 13 amino acids. The CDR3 is CASRLDTGNTIYF. The CDR3 DNA sequence: TGTGCCAGCAGGCTAGATACTGGAAACACCATATATTTT.

This chain links TRBV28 with TRBJ1-3; tentative D call: TRBD1 (6 bases). CDR3 length: 12 residues. The germline V gene encodes CDR1 MDHEN and CDR2 SYDVKM. The V end lost 2 bases, the J end lost 15 bases, and 14 bases lay between the germline ends. This chain's CDR3 is CASSLLTGGTYF. Written as DNA, the CDR3 is TGTGCCAGCAGTTTACTGACAGGTGGAACATATTTT.